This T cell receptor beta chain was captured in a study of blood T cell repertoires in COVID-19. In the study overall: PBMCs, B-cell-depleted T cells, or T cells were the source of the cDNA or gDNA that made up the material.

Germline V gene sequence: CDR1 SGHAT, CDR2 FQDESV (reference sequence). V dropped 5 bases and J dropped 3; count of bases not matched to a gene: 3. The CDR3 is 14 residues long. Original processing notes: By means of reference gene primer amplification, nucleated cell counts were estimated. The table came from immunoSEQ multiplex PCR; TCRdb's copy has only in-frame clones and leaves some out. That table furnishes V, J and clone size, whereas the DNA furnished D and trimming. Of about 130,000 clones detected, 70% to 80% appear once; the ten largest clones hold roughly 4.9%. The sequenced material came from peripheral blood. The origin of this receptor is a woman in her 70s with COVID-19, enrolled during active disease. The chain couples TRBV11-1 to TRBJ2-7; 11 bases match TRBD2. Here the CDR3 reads CASSPGTSGYEQYF. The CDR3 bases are TGTGCCAGCAGCCCCGGGACTAGCGGCTACGAGCAGTACTTC.